This T cell receptor (beta chain) was profiled in a study of chemoradiotherapy in HPV16-positive cancers. Across the whole study: Candidate HPV-specific T-cell clones and common TCR motifs came from functional assays in a couple of HPV16-positive patients. Study findings and constraints: For HPV16-positive patients, expanding HPV-responsive T cells associated with longer recurrence-free survival. During treatment, candidate HPV-specific clones and E7-related motifs expanded in tumor.

Data came from immunoSEQ multiplex PCR; TCRdb stores just in-frame clones and leaves some out. The data contain roughly 11,000 clones, 65% to 85% of them singletons. Turning to this clone: Antigen: not known.

Repertoires were sampled repeatedly during chemoradiotherapy. The sample here was taken from a patient who underwent chemoradiotherapy. The sequence was collected from a human donor with HPV-associated anogenital cancer.

The CDR3 DNA reads TGTGCCAGCAGTTATCGAGGGATCCCAGATACGCAGTATTTT. Protein: CASSYRGIPDTQYF. The rearrangement uses TRBV6-5 and TRBJ2-3; the D gene is possibly TRBD2 (5 bases). The CDR3 consists of 14 residues. Germline V gene lookup returns CDR1 MNHEY and CDR2 SVGAGI. Trimming removed 3 bases from V and 4 bases from J, with 11 bases in between.